A single sample gave rise to the 6 T cell receptor beta chains below, sequenced in a study of T-cell memory formation after mild COVID-19. One entry per CDR3 protein results from TCRdb running MiXCR on the 5' RACE reads. The sample holds 170,000 or so distinct CDR3 sequences, around a third seen once. Sequenced input: PBMCs or a T cell subset sorted from them (not recorded which). The receptors stem from an adult woman who had mild COVID-19 (a few samples of this study predate the infection). Cell type and time point are not known.

This clonotype was found a few times. The chain is built from TRBV6-2 or TRBV6-3 and TRBJ1-5; perhaps TRBD1 as D (5 bases). Germline V gives CDR1 MNHEY, CDR2 SVGEGT. The CDR3 length is 16 residues. V lost 0 bases, J lost 2 bases, and 11 bases lay in between. CDR3 loop: CASSYSAGAGNQPQHF. CDR3 DNA: TGTGCCAGCAGTTACTCAGCCGGGGCGGGCAATCAGCCCCAGCATTTT.

The V and J genes are TRBV27 and TRBJ2-3; 11 bases align to TRBD2. Trimming cost V 6 bases and J 6 bases; bases outside gene matches: 11. The germline V gene has CDR1 MNHEY and CDR2 SMNVEV (reference sequence). The CDR3 extends over 16 amino acids. The CDR3 is CASRTLAGGPKDTQYF. Here the CDR3 DNA reads TGTGCCAGCAGGACCTTAGCGGGAGGGCCTAAGGATACGCAGTATTTT.

The chain's CDR3 is CASSIEAGPVSGANVLTF. Here the CDR3 DNA reads TGTGCCAGTAGTATTGAGGCAGGACCCGTCTCTGGGGCCAACGTCCTGACTTTC. The gene calls are TRBV19 and TRBJ2-6; D is undetermined. The CDR3 is 18 residues long. V lost 3 bases and J 0 bases, leaving 15 bases between the germline ends. Germline assignment: CDR1 LNHDA and CDR2 SQIVND (reference sequence). The entire variable domain, with the rest obtained from reference TRBV19 and TRBJ2-6, is as follows: DGGITQSPKYLFRKEGQNVTLSCEQNLNHDAMYWYRQDPGQGLRLIYYSQIVNDFQKGDIAEGYSVSREKKESFPLTVTSAQKNPTAFYLCASSIEAGPVSGANVLTFGAGSRLTVL.

In this sample, this clonotype turned up a few times. This chain links TRBV5-6 with TRBJ2-7; possibly TRBD2 for D (6 bases). The germline V and J ends were trimmed by 7 bases and 5 bases, with 22 bases remaining between them. CDR1 is SGHDT and CDR2 is YYEEEE in the germline V gene. The CDR3 contains 15 residues. The CDR3 sequence is CASVSGPLSGNEQYF. The CDR3 nucleotides are TGTGCCAGCGTTAGCGGACCCTTGTCTGGCAACGAGCAGTACTTC. Drawing the rest from reference TRBV5-6 and TRBJ2-7, the complete variable domain is DAGVTQSPTHLIKTRGQQVTLRCSPKSGHDTVSWYQQALGQGPQFIFQYYEEEERQRGNFPDRFSGHQFPNYSSELNVNALLLGDSALYLCASVSGPLSGNEQYFGPGTRLTVT.

The chain is built from TRBV3-1 and TRBJ2-3; D uncertain. Germline V gene sequence: CDR1 LGHDT, CDR2 YNNKEL (reference sequence). Between the trimmed V and J ends, which lost 1 base and 9 bases, there was a span of 11 bases. CDR3 size: 13 residues. CDR3 protein: CASSQVLGVTQYF. As DNA, the CDR3 is TGTGCCAGCAGCCAAGTCCTCGGCGTCACGCAGTATTTT.

The genes are TRBV7-3 and TRBJ1-2; 7 nucleotides align to TRBD1. The V and J ends lost 5 bases and 3 bases, in that order; junction bases with no gene match: 6. The CDR3 consists of 14 residues. Per the germline V gene, CDR1 is SGHTA and CDR2 is FQGTGA. The CDR3 reads CASSRNRGDYGYTF. CDR3 DNA: TGTGCCAGCAGCCGAAACAGGGGCGACTATGGCTACACCTTC. Drawing the rest from reference TRBV7-3 and TRBJ1-2, the complete variable domain is GAGVSQTPSNKVTEKGKYVELRCDPISGHTALYWYRQSLGQGPEFLIYFQGTGAADDSGLPNDRFFAVRPEGSVSTLKIQRTERGDSAVYLCASSRNRGDYGYTFGSGTRLTVV.